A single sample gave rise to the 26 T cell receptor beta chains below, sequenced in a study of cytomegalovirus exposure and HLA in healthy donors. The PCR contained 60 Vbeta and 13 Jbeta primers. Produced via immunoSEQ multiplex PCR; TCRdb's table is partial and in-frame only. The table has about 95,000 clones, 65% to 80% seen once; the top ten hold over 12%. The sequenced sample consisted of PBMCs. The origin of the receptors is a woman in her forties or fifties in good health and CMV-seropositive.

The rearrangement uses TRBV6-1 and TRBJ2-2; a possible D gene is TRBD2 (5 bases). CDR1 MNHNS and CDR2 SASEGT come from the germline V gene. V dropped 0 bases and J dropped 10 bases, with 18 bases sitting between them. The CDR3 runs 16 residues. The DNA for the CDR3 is TGTGCCAGCAGTGAAGCTTGGACTTCTAGCTCCGAGGAGCTGTTTTTT. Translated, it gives CASSEAWTSSSEELFF.

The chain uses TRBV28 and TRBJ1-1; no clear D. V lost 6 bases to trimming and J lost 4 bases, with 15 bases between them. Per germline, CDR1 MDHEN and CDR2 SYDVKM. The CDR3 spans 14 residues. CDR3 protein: CASSAPGSGTEAFF. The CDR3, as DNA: TGTGCCAGCAGCGCCCCGGGGTCGGGCACTGAAGCTTTCTTT.

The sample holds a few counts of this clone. CDR3 loop: CATAPDSYSNQPQHF. The CDR3 DNA reads TGTGCCACCGCACCGGACAGCTATAGCAATCAGCCCCAGCATTTT. The rearrangement uses TRBV15 and TRBJ1-5; D is possibly TRBD1 (6 bases). The CDR3 runs to 15 residues. Trimming cost V 8 bases and J 0 bases, with 14 bases left between them. The germline gives CDR1 LNHNV, CDR2 YYDKDF (reference sequence).

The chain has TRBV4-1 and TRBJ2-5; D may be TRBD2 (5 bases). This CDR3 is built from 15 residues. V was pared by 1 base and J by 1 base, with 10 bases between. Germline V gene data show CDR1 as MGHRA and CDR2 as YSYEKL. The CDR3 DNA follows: TGCGCCAGCAGCCAAGGGAGGAAAACCCAAGAGACCCAGTACTTC. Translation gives CASSQGRKTQETQYF.

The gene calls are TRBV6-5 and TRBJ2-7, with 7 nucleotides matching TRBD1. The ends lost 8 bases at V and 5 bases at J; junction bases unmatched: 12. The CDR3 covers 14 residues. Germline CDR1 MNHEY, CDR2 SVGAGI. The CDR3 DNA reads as TGTGCCAGCGGACAGACTGAAGGGGGCGACGAGCAGTACTTC. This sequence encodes CASGQTEGGDEQYF.

The CDR3 spells CASSTGLAGGYEQYF. The CDR3, as DNA: TGTGCCAGCAGCACTGGACTAGCGGGAGGGTACGAGCAGTACTTC. The V gene is TRBV11-2, the J gene TRBJ2-7; 15 positions match TRBD2. Per germline, CDR1 SGHAT and CDR2 FQNNGV. The CDR3 consists of 15 residues. The V segment lost 5 bases and the J segment 4 bases; nucleotides outside the gene matches: 3.

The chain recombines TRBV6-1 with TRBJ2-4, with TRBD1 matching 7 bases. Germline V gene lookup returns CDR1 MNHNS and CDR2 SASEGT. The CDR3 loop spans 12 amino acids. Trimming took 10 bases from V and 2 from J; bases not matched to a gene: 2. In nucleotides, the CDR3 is TGTGCCATGACAGGGTCCAAAAACATTCAGTACTTC. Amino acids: CAMTGSKNIQYF.

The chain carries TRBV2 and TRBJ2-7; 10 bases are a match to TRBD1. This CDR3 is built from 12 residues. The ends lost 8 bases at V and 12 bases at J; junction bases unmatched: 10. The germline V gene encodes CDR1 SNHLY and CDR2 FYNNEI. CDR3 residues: CASGRDRGQGYF. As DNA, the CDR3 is TGTGCCAGCGGCCGGGACAGGGGCCAAGGGTACTTC. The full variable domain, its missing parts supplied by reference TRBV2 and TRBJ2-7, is EPEVTQTPSHQVTQMGQEVILRCVPISNHLYFYWYRQILGQKVEFLVSFYNNEISEKSEIFDDQFSVERPDGSNFTLKIRSTKLEDSAMYFCASGRDRGQGYFGPGTRLTVT.

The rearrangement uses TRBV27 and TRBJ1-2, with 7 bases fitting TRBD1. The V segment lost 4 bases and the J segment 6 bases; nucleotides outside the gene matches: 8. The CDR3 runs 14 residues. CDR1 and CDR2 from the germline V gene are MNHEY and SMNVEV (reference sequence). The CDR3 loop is CASSSQGNWNGYTF. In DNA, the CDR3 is TGTGCCAGCAGTTCACAGGGGAACTGGAATGGCTACACCTTC.

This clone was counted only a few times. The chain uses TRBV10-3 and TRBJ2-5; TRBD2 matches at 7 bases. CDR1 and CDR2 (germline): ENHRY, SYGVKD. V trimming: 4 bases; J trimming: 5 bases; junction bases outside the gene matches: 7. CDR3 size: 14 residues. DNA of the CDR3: TGTGCCATCAGTGTTGGGGGGGACGGGGAGACCCAGTACTTC. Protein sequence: CAISVGGDGETQYF.

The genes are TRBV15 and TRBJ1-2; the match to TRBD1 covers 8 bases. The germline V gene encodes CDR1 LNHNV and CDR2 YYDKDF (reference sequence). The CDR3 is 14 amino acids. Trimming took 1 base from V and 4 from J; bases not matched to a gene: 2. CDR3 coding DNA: TGTGCCACCAGCAGAGCCGACAGGGGCTATGGCTACACCTTC. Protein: CATSRADRGYGYTF.

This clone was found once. The CDR3 reads CSVEGLAGGPYGQQYF. DNA of the CDR3: TGCAGCGTTGAGGGACTAGCGGGAGGGCCCTATGGCCAGCAGTACTTC. The rearrangement uses TRBV29-1 and TRBJ2-5; 16 nucleotides agree with TRBD2. The CDR3 covers 16 residues. In germline, CDR1 is SQVTM, CDR2 ANQGSEA. V lost 3 bases and J lost 11; bases outside the gene matches: 12.

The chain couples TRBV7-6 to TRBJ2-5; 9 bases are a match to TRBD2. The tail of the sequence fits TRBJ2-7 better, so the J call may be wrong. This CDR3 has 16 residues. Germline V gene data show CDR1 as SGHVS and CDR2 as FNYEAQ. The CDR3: CASSLTGLASTYEQYF. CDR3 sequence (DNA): TGTGCCAGCAGCCTGACCGGACTAGCGAGCACCTACGAGCAGTACTTC.

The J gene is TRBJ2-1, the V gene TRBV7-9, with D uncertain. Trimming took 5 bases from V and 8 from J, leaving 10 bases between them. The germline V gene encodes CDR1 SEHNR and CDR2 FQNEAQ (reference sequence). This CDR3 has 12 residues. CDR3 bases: TGTGCCAGCAGCCTAGAGAGCGATGAGCAGTTCTTC. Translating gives CASSLESDEQFF.

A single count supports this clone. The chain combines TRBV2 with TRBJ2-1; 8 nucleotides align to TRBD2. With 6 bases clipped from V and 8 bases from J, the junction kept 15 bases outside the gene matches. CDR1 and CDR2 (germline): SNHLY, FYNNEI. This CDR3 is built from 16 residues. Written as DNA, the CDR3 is TGTGCCAGCAGGGAGGGGTTAGCGGGAAAGACGGATGAGCAGTTCTTC. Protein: CASREGLAGKTDEQFF.

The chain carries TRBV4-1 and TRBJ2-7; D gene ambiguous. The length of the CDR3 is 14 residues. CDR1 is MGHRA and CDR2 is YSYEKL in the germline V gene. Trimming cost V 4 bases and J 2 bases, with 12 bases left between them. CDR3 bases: TGCGCCAGCAGCCGTCTTAAAGAGGCCTACGAGCAGTACTTC. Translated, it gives CASSRLKEAYEQYF.

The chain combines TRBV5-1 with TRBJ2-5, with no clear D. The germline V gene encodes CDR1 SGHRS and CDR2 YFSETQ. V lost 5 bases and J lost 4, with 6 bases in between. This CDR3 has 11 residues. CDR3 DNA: TGCGCCAGCAGAATAGCAGAGACCCAGTACTTC. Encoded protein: CASRIAETQYF. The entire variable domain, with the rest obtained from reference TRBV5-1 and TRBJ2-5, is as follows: KAGVTQTPRYLIKTRGQQVTLSCSPISGHRSVSWYQQTPGQGLQFLFEYFSETQRNKGNFPGRFSGRQFSNSRSEMNVSTLELGDSALYLCASRIAETQYFGPGTRLLVL.

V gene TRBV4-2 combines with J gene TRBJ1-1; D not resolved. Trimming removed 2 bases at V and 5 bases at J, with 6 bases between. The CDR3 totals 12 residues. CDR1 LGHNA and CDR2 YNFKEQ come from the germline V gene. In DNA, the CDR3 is TGTGCCAGCAGCCAACAGGCTACTGAAGCTTTCTTT. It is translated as CASSQQATEAFF.

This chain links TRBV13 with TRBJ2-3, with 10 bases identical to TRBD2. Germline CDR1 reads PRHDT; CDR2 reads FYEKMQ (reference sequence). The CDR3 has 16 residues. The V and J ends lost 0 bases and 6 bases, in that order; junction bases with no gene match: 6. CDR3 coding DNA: TGTGCCAGCAGCTTAGGTCTAGCGGGGGCTGGGGATACGCAGTATTTT. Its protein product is CASSLGLAGAGDTQYF. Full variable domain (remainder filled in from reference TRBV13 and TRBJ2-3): AAGVIQSPRHLIKEKRETATLKCYPIPRHDTVYWYQQGPGQDPQFLISFYEKMQSDKGSIPDRFSAQQFSDYHSELNMSSLELGDSALYFCASSLGLAGAGDTQYFGPGTRLTVL.

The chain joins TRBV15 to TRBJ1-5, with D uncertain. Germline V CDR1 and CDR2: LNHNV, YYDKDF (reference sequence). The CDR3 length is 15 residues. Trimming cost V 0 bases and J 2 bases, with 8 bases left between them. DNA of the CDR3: TGTGCCACCAGCAGAGATCGCCCGGGCAATCAGCCCCAGCATTTT. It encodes CATSRDRPGNQPQHF. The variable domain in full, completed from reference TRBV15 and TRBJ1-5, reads DAMVIQNPRYQVTQFGKPVTLSCSQTLNHNVMYWYQQKSSQAPKLLFHYYDKDFNNEADTPDNFQSRRPNTSFCFLDIRSPGLGDTAMYLCATSRDRPGNQPQHFGDGTRLSIL.

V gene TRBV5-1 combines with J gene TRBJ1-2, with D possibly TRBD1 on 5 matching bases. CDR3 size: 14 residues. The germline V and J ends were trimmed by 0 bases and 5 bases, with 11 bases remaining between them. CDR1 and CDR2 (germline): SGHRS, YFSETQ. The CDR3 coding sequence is TGCGCCAGCAGCTTGGGGCAGGGAGGGTATGGCTACACCTTC. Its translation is CASSLGQGGYGYTF.

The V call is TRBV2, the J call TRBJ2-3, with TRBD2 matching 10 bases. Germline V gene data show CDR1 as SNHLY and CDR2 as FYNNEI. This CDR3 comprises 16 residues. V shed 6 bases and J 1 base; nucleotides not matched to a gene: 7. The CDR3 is CASSFPGTSGTDTQYF. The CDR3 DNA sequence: TGTGCCAGCAGCTTTCCCGGGACTAGCGGCACAGATACGCAGTATTTT.

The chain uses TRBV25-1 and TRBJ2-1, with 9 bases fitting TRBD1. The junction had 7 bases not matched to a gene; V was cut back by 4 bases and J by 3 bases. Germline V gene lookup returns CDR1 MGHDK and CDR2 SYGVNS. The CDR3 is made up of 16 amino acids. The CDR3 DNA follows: TGTGCCAGCAGTGTGCCTGGACAGGGGATCTACAATGAGCAGTTCTTC. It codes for CASSVPGQGIYNEQFF. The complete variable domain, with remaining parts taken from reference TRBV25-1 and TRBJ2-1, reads EADIYQTPRYLVIGTGKKITLECSQTMGHDKMYWYQQDPGMELHLIHYSYGVNSTEKGDLSSESTVSRIRTEHFPLTLESARPSHTSQYLCASSVPGQGIYNEQFFGPGTRLTVL.

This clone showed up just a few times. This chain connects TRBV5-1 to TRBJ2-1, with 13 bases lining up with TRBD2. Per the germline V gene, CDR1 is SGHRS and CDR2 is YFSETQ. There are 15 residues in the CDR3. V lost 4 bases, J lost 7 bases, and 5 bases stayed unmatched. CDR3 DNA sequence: TGCGCCAGCAGCGGCGGACTAGCGGGAGCTAATGAGCAGTTCTTC. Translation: CASSGGLAGANEQFF.

The CDR3 nucleotides read TGTGCCAGCACCCTGGAGAGGGCGAGCTACGAGCAGTACTTC. It specifies CASTLERASYEQYF. The V gene is TRBV28, the J gene TRBJ2-7; the D gene is possibly TRBD2 (5 bases). Germline CDR1 reads MDHEN; CDR2 reads SYDVKM. This CDR3 region has 14 residues. The V end lost 7 bases, the J end lost 3 bases, and 16 bases lay between the germline ends.

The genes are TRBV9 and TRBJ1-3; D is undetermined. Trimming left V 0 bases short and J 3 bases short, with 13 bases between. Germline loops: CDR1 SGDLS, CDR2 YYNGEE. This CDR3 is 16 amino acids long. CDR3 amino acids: CASSVDPGMSGNTIYF. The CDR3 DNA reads TGTGCCAGCAGCGTAGATCCGGGGATGAGTGGAAACACCATATATTTT.